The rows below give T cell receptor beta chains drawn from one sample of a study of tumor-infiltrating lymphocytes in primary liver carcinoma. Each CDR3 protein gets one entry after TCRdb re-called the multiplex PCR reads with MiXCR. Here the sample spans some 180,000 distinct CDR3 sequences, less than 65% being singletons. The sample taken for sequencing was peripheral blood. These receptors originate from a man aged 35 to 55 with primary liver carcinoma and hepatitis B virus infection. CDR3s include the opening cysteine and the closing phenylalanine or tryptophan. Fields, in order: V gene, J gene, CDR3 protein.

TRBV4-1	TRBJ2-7	CASSQDNNYEQYF
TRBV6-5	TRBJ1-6	CASSYERRIGSPLHF
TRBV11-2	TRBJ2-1	CAGSLVWGEQFF
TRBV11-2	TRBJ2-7	CVSSLTGGAYVQYF
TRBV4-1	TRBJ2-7	CASSHASGYEQYF
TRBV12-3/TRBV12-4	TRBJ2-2	CASSFRRGRTGELFF
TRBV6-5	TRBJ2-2	CASSSRGGGNSGELFF
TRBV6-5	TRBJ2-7	CASSYSGTTYEQYF
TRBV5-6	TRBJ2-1	CASSLRSWGWFF
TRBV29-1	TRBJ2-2	CSVEGVAGELFF
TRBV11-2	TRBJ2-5	CASGPQLAHEETQYF
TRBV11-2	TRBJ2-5	CASSLARGSETQYF
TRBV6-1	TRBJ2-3	CASGEAALAGVGTDTRYF
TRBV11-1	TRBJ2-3	CASIYGLAGIASTDTQYF
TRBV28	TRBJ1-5	CASSTRDRRDQPQHF
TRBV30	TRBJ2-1	CAWSPLGDEQFF
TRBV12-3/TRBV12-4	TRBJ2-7	CASSSLGLGEQYF
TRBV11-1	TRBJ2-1	CASSLVLIGDYNEQFF
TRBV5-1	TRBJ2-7	CASGGLAAPYEQYF
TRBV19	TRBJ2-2	CASSTGNTGELFF
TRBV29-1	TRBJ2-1	CSVGEDSRDDEHFF
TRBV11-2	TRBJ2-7	CASSLAGRACEQCF
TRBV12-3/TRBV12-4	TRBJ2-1	CASNFGPLQLGEQFF
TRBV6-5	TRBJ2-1	CASNPRAGIGDEQFF
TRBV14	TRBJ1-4	CASSQERGRGYEKLFF
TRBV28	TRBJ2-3	CASRGGGKGTDTQYF
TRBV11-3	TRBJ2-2	CASSLELTGETLGGPTGELSF
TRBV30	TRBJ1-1	CAWGALRNTEAFF
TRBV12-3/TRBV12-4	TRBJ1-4	CASSAFPGRKNEKLFF
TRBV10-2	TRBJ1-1	CASSGTLTEAFF
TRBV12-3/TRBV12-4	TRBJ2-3	CASTNWQHSNTDTQYF
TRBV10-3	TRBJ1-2	CAISEDGYGYIF
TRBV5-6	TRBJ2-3	CASSRQDTQYF
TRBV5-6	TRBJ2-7	CASSYTVTYEQYF
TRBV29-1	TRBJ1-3	CSVKGVAGNTIYF